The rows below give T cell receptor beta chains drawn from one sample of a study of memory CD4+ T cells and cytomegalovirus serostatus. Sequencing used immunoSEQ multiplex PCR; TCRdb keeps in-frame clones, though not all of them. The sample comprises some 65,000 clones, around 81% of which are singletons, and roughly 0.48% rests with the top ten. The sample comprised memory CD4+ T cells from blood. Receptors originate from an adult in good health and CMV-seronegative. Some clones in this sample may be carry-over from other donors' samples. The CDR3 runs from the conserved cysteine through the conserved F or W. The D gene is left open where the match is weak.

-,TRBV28,CASRIFGTDTQYF
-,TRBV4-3,CASSQVGSRETQYF
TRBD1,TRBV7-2,CASSLTLQGDEQYF
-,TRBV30,CAWSVRGSDGQPQHF
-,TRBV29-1,CSVPRSGSREETQYF
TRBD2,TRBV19,CASSAGLAETDTQYF
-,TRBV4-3,CASSQVTGTGTDTQYF
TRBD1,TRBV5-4,CASSPPPGQGSLNEQFF
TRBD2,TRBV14,CASSQDLGGVIQYF
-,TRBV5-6,CASSPAWGYQDEQYF
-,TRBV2,CASGAVMDNSPLHF
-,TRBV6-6,CASRRGQTGNTIYF
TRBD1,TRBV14,CASSTGQGETEAFF
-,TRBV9,CASSVSSSPQYGYTF
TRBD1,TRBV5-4,CASSFTGDRYGYTF
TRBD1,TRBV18,CASSQHRGTNYGYTF
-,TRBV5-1,CASSSSEYGYTF
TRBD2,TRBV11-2,CASSLGASGAGELFF
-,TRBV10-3,CAISESGDQPQHF
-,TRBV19,CASSVSHNQPQHF
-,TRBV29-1,CSVTDWDQETQYF
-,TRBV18,CASSPTGETNYGYTF
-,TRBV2,CASSERPAGELFF
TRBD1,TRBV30,CAWSAGQGTNQPQHF
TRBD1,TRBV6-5,CASSSWDRGDTIYF
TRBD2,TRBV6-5,CASSYLVGRETDEQYF
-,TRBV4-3,CASSQGPGAMADTQYF
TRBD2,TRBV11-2,CASSQHQGGQQYF